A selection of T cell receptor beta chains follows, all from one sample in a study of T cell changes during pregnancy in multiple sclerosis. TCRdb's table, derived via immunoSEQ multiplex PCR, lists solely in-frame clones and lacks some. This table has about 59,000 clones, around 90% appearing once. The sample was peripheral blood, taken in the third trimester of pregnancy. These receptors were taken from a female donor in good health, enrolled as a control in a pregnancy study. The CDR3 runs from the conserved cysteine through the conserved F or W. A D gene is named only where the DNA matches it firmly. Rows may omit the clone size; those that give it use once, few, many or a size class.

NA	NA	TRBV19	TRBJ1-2	CAASGLGYGYTF	TGTGCCGCCTCGGGACTTGGCTATGGCTACACCTTC
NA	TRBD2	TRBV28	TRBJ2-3	CASSLRRGATDTQYF	TGTGCCAGCAGTTTAAGGCGGGGGGCCACAGATACGCAGTATTTT
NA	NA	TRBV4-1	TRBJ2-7	CASSQEEAGPAGGEQYF	TGCGCCAGCAGCCAAGAGGAGGCGGGACCCGCCGGTGGCGAGCAGTACTTC
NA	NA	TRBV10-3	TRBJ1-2	CAISGGGLGYTF	TGTGCCATCAGTGGGGGGGGTCTTGGCTACACCTTC
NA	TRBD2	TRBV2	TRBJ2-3	CASSFPGLAGEEDTQYF	TGTGCCAGCAGCTTTCCGGGACTAGCGGGAGAGGAAGATACGCAGTATTTT
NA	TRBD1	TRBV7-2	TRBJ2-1	CASSSTGQGLANEQFF	TGTGCCAGCAGCTCAACTGGACAGGGTCTGGCCAATGAGCAGTTCTTC
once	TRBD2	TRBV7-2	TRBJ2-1	CASSLGLSGEQFF	TGTGCCAGCAGCTTGGGACTATCAGGTGAGCAGTTCTTC
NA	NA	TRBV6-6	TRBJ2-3	CAILKGYTQYF	TGTGCCATTTTGAAGGGGTACACGCAGTATTTT
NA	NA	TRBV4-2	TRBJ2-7	CASSQEEGVPYEQYF	TGTGCCAGCAGCCAAGAGGAAGGGGTACCCTACGAGCAGTACTTC
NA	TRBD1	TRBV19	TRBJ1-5	CASSTPGTGVVQPQHF	TGTGCCAGTAGTACTCCCGGGACAGGGGTCGTCCAGCCCCAGCATTTT
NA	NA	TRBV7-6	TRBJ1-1	CASSLKHENTEAFF	TGTGCCAGCAGCTTAAAGCATGAGAACACTGAAGCTTTCTTT
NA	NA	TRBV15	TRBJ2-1	CATTGPSLNEQFF	TGTGCAACCACCGGTCCTAGTCTCAATGAGCAGTTCTTC
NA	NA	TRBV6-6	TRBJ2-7	CASNSVGQGTLYEQYF	TGTGCCAGCAATTCGGTGGGCCAGGGTACTCTCTACGAGCAGTACTTC
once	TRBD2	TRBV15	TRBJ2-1	CATSRRNPGLAGAWWGNEQFF	TGTGCCACCAGCAGACGCAACCCGGGACTAGCGGGAGCTTGGTGGGGTAATGAGCAGTTCTTC
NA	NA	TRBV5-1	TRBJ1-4	CASSPEGAGGNEKLFF	TGCGCCAGCAGCCCCGAGGGAGCGGGAGGTAATGAAAAACTGTTTTTT
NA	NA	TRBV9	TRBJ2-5	CASSAVGLGRETQYF	TGTGCCAGCAGCGCGGTGGGGCTAGGACGGGAGACCCAGTACTTC
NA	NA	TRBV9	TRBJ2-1	CASSMTGYNEQFF	TGTGCCAGCAGCATGACAGGCTACAATGAGCAGTTCTTC